This T cell receptor (beta chain) was identified during a study of T cells after yellow fever vaccination. The CDR3 extends over 15 amino acids. Germline loops: CDR1 SGDLS, CDR2 YYNGEE. V lost 3 bases to trimming and J lost 6 bases, with 13 bases between them. This clonotype has just a few counts. The TCR cDNA carried a universal primer site and UMIs from 5'RACE template switching. From the 5' RACE reads, TCRdb called clonotypes with MiXCR, one entry per CDR3 protein. The table records over 250,000 distinct CDR3 sequences, roughly 3.9% of them present only once. Here the sequenced sample was PBMCs, taken 5 days after the yellow fever booster vaccination. The rearrangement uses TRBV9 and TRBJ1-6, with D possibly TRBD1 on 6 matching bases. The TCR sequence derives from a man aged 18 to 30 who received the YFV17D yellow fever vaccine. In DNA form, the CDR3 reads TGTGCCAGCAGCGGAGGACAGACTACTAATTCACCCCTCCACTTT. Its protein is CASSGGQTTNSPLHF.